Shown below are 14 T cell receptor beta chains from a single sample sequenced in a study of T cells in Graves' hyperthyroidism and ophthalmopathy. The investigators amplified TCR beta CDR3 regions from RNA transcripts. HTBI primers were the set used in a first-round RT-PCR of the TCR CDR3. TCRdb itself ran the multiplex PCR reads through MiXCR, one entry per CDR3 protein. The profile shows 550,000 to 800,000 distinct CDR3 sequences, 17% of them singletons. The sequenced sample consisted of blood. Receptor source: a man over 45 with Graves' hyperthyroidism.

The sample holds many counts of this clonotype. The chain couples TRBV20-1 to TRBJ2-7; perhaps TRBD1 as D (6 bases). CDR3 length: 15 residues. V lost 0 bases, J lost 2 bases, and 14 bases lay in between. Germline V gene lookup returns CDR1 DFQATT and CDR2 SNEGSKA (reference sequence). The CDR3 nucleotides are TGCAGTGCTAGAGATTCGCCCGGACAGACCTACGAGCAGTACTTC. Its protein is CSARDSPGQTYEQYF.

The J gene is TRBJ2-7, the V gene TRBV6-2 or TRBV6-3; possibly TRBD1 for D (6 bases). The V end lost 2 bases, the J end lost 4 bases, and 15 bases lay between the germline ends. The CDR3 runs 15 residues. The germline V gene encodes CDR1 MNHEY and CDR2 SVGEGT. The CDR3 nucleotides read TGTGCCAGCAGTTACCTCATGGGACAAGAATACGAGCAGTACTTC. It is translated as CASSYLMGQEYEQYF.

This clonotype was seen more than once but under ten times. The junction shows a germline mismatch at one end, possibly a read error. J is TRBJ2-7 and V is TRBV20-1, with D maybe TRBD1 (5 bases). CDR1 and CDR2 (germline): DFQATT, SNEGSKA (reference sequence). The CDR3 has 14 residues. CDR3 sequence (DNA): TGCAGTGCTGTTGCGACAGTCACTCCCTACGAGCGGTACTTC. Its protein is CSAVATVTPYERYF.

This clonotype was detected a few times. The chain uses TRBV14 and TRBJ1-2; 7 bases match TRBD1. The V gene end was trimmed by 1 base and the J gene end by 3 bases; junction bases not matched to a gene: 5. Germline-derived CDR1 and CDR2 are SGHDN and FVKESK. The CDR3 spans 15 residues. Here the CDR3 DNA reads TGTGCCAGCAGCCAAGGAGAGGGGGCACACTATGGCTACACCTTC. Its protein is CASSQGEGAHYGYTF.

Concerning this clonotype: This sequence may be a read error, since a much larger clone differs from it by one base. The V call is TRBV28, the J call TRBJ1-5; 12 bases agree with TRBD1. The CDR3 covers 16 residues. Germline V gene data show CDR1 as MDHEN and CDR2 as SYDVKM. CDR3 in amino acids: CASSIPGTGGLQPQRF. The CDR3 DNA reads TGTGCCAGCAGCATTCCCGGGACAGGGGGCTTGCAGCCCCAGCGTTTT. Using reference TRBV28 and TRBJ1-5 for the parts outside the CDR3, the full variable domain is DVKVTQSSRYLVKRTGEKVFLECVQDMDHENMFWYRQDPGLGLRLIYFSYDVKMKEKGDIPEGYSVSREKKERFSLILESASTNQTSMYLCASSIPGTGGLQPQRFGDGTRLSIL.

Many counts were recorded for this clonotype. The chain is built from TRBV11-2 and TRBJ2-3; D unclear. The CDR3 is 13 residues long. V was pared by 1 base and J by 8 bases, with 10 bases between. CDR1 and CDR2 (germline): SGHAT, FQNNGV. This CDR3 reads CASSLATLFTQYF. Written as DNA, the CDR3 is TGTGCCAGCAGCTTAGCAACCCTATTTACGCAGTATTTT. Looking up the rest from reference TRBV11-2 and TRBJ2-3 gives the full variable domain: EAGVAQSPRYKIIEKRQSVAFWCNPISGHATLYWYQQILGQGPKLLIQFQNNGVVDDSQLPKDRFSAERLKGVDSTLKIQPAKLEDSAVYLCASSLATLFTQYFGPGTRLTVL.

Notes on this clonotype: A much larger clone lies a single base off, so this may be a read error. The rearrangement links TRBV12-3 or TRBV12-4 to TRBJ1-5; 9 bases fit TRBD1. This CDR3 spans 16 amino acids. CDR3 amino acids: CASSLRDRDSNRPQHF. The CDR3 DNA is TGTGCCAGCAGTCTCCGGGACAGGGACAGCAATCGGCCCCAGCATTTT.

The V gene is TRBV6-1, the J gene TRBJ2-6; TRBD1 aligns across 7 bases. The CDR3 consists of 16 residues. In germline, CDR1 is MNHNS, CDR2 SASEGT. The J segment lost 0 bases and the V segment lost 6 bases, leaving 5 bases of the junction unmatched. CDR3 sequence: CASSGTASSGANVLTF. The CDR3 DNA sequence: TGTGCCAGCAGCGGGACAGCAAGCTCTGGGGCCAACGTCCTGACTTTC.

This clonotype occurred many times. The V call is TRBV2, the J call TRBJ2-3; 9 bases map to TRBD1. Germline CDR1 reads SNHLY; CDR2 reads FYNNEI. The ends lost 9 bases at V and 5 bases at J; junction bases unmatched: 15. The CDR3 sequence is 16 residues long. CDR3 loop: CASSTAGTGLGDTQYF. The CDR3 DNA follows: TGTGCCAGTTCAACCGCCGGGACAGGGTTAGGAGATACGCAGTATTTT.

The table lists this clonotype with many counts. The V call is TRBV11-2, the J call TRBJ2-3; no clear D. The CDR3 totals 13 residues. V was clipped by 1 base and J by 4 bases, with 6 bases between them. Germline V lookup: CDR1 SGHAT, CDR2 FQNNGV. The CDR3 reads CASSLVDADTQYF. Written as DNA, the CDR3 is TGTGCCAGCAGCTTAGTTGACGCAGATACGCAGTATTTT.

This clonotype was seen many times. The chain combines TRBV19 with TRBJ1-1; D not resolved. CDR1 is LNHDA and CDR2 is SQIVND in the germline V gene (reference sequence). Trimming stripped 6 bases from V and 5 bases from J, with 16 bases between. The CDR3 extends over 14 amino acids. DNA for the CDR3: TGTGCCAGTAGGGATCCAGCAGCGATAACTGAAGCTTTCTTT. Translating it yields CASRDPAAITEAFF.

The V call is TRBV19, the J call TRBJ2-2, with D perhaps TRBD1 (5 bases). Germline V gene sequence: CDR1 LNHDA, CDR2 SQIVND (reference sequence). Trimming stripped 3 bases from V and 3 bases from J, with 14 bases between. CDR3 length equals 16 residues. The CDR3 DNA sequence: TGTGCCAGTAGTATCCTCAGGGATATCGACACCGGGGAGCTGTTTTTT. This gives the protein CASSILRDIDTGELFF.

This clonotype was detected ten times or more. The chain is built from TRBV9 and TRBJ2-2; D not certain. The V gene's germline CDR1 is SGDLS and CDR2 YYNGEE. This CDR3 spans 15 amino acids. V dropped 2 bases and J dropped 2 bases, with 10 bases sitting between them. This CDR3 is CASSVRPLNTGELFF. The CDR3 DNA follows: TGTGCCAGCAGCGTTAGGCCTCTCAACACCGGGGAGCTGTTTTTT.

This clonotype came up many times. The J gene is TRBJ2-7, the V gene TRBV5-1, with D unclear. The CDR3 is made up of 15 amino acids. Trimming left V 0 bases short and J 4 bases short, with 14 bases between. Germline V lookup: CDR1 SGHRS, CDR2 YFSETQ. DNA of the CDR3: TGCGCCAGCAGCTTGGTTCCGGGTAGCTCGTACGAGCAGTACTTC. It yields the protein CASSLVPGSSYEQYF.